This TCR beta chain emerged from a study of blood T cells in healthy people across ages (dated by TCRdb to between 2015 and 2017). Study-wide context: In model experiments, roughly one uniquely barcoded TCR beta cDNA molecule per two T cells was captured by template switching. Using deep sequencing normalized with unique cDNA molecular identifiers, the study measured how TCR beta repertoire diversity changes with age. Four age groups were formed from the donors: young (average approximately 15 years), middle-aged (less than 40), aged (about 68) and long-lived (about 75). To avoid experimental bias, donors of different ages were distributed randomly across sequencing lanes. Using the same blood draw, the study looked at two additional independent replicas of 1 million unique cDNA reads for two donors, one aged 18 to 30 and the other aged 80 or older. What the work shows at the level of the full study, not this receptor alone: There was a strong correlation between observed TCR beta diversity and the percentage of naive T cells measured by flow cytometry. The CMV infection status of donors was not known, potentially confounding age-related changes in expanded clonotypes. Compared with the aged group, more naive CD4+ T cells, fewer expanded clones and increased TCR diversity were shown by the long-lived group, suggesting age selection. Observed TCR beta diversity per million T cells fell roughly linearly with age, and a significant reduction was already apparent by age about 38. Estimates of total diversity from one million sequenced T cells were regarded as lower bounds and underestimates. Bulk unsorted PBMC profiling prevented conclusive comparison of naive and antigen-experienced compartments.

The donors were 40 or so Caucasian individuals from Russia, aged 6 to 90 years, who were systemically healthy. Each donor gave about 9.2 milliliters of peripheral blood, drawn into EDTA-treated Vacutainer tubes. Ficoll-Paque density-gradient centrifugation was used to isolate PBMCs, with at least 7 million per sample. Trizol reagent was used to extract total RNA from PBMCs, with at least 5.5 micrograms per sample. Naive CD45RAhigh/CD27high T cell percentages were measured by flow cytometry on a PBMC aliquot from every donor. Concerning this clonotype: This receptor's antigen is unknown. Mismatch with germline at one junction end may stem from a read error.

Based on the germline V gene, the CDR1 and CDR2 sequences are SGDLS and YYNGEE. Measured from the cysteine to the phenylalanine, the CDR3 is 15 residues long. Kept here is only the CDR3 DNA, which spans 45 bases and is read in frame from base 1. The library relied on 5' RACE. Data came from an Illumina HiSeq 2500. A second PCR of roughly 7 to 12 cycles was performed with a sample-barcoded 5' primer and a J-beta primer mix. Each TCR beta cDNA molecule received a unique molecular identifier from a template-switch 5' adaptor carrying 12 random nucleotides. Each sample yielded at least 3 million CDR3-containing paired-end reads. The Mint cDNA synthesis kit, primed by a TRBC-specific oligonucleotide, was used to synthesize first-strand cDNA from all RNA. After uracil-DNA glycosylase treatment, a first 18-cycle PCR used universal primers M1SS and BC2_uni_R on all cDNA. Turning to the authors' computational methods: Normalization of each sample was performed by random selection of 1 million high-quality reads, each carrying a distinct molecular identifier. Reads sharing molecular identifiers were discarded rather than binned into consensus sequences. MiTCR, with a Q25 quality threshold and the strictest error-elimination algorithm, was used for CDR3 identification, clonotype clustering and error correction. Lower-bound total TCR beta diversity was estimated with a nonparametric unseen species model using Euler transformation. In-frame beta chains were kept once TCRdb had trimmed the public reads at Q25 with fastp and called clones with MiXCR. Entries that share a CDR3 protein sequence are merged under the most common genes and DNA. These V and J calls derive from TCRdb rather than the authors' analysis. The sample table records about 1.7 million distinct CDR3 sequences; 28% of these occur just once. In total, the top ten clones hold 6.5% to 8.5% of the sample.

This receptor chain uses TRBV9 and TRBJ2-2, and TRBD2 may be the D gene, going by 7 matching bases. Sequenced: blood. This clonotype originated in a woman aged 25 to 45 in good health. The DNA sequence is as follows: TGTGCCAGCAGCCCGAGGGGGGGCGGACCCGGGGAACTGTTTTTT. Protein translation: CASSPRGGGPGELFF.